This T cell receptor beta chain is from a study of control samples from healthy donors and cancer patients. Clones were read by immunoSEQ multiplex PCR, and TCRdb kept only the in-frame ones, dropping some. This table has more than 95,000 clones, around 88% appearing once. Trimming cost V 4 bases and J 5 bases; bases outside gene matches: 3. The CDR3 consists of 14 residues. In germline, CDR1 is WNHNN, CDR2 SYGVQD (reference sequence). This clonotype originated in a man in his 60s with lung cancer. The V and J genes are TRBV10-1 and TRBJ1-1; 11 positions match TRBD1. The sequenced sample consisted of PBMCs. The CDR3 DNA sequence: TGCGCCAGCAGTGCGGGACAGGGGGGAACTGAAGCTTTCTTT. Amino acids: CASSAGQGGTEAFF.